These 29 T cell receptor beta chains were all obtained from the same sample, sequenced in a study of shared clonotypes between healthy human individuals. Clones were sequenced by immunoSEQ multiplex PCR, and TCRdb holds only the in-frame ones, with some missing. The data show roughly 2,500,000 clones, under 95% seen once. Sequencing was performed on naive CD4+ T cells from PBMCs. The subset here: CD45RA+ positively selected. Every receptor here comes from a man younger than 30 in good health. Some clones in this sample may be carry-over from other donors' samples.

The DNA of the CDR3 is TGTGCCAGTAGCCGAACAGGATACAATGAAAAACTGTTTTTT. Translation gives CASSRTGYNEKLFF. This chain uses TRBV19 with TRBJ1-4; D is possibly TRBD1 (5 bases). The ends were cut back, 6 bases at V and 5 bases at J, with 13 bases in the middle. Germline V gives CDR1 LNHDA, CDR2 SQIVND (reference sequence). The CDR3 has 14 amino acids.

The V call is TRBV7-8, the J call TRBJ2-1, with 12 bases matching TRBD2. The CDR3 length is 19 residues. Germline V gene lookup returns CDR1 SGHVS and CDR2 FQNEAQ. After removal of 5 bases from V and 0 bases from J, the junction contained 11 bases not matched to a gene. The CDR3 DNA reads as TGTGCCAGCAGCCCAAAACTAGCGGGAGGTTACCACTCCTACAATGAGCAGTTCTTC. As protein: CASSPKLAGGYHSYNEQFF.

The rearrangement joins TRBV28 to TRBJ1-1; D remains ambiguous. Germline V gene sequence: CDR1 MDHEN, CDR2 SYDVKM. V gave up 5 bases and J gave up 0 bases, with 13 bases separating them. The CDR3 extends over 15 amino acids. In nucleotides, the CDR3 is TGTGCCAGCAGTATTTTTGGGCAGTTGAACACTGAAGCTTTCTTT. Translation: CASSIFGQLNTEAFF.

The chain combines TRBV28 with TRBJ2-5, with D possibly being TRBD1 or TRBD2 (6 bases each). The CDR3 length is 16 residues. Germline CDR1 reads MDHEN; CDR2 reads SYDVKM. Trimming left V 1 base short and J 5 bases short, with 17 bases between. Written as DNA, the CDR3 is TGTGCCAGCAGTTTATCAGGGGCGGGGATGGATGAGACCCAGTACTTC. It is translated as CASSLSGAGMDETQYF.

The V gene is TRBV30, the J gene TRBJ2-2, with D unclear. CDR1 and CDR2 (germline): GTSNPN, SVGIG (reference sequence). The CDR3 runs 14 residues. V was clipped by 0 bases and J by 5 bases, with 10 bases between them. CDR3 sequence reads: CAWSVLVGTGELFF. The CDR3 DNA reads as TGTGCCTGGAGTGTACTTGTCGGAACCGGGGAGCTGTTTTTT.

The rearrangement uses TRBV19 and TRBJ2-1; D is possibly TRBD1 (7 bases). This CDR3 has 13 amino acids. The germline V gene encodes CDR1 LNHDA and CDR2 SQIVND (reference sequence). The ends were cut back, 6 bases at V and 7 bases at J, with 13 bases in the middle. The CDR3 loop is CASRVSGGNEQFF. The CDR3 bases are TGTGCCAGTAGGGTTTCAGGGGGGAATGAGCAGTTCTTC.

The genes are TRBV5-4 and TRBJ2-1; 11 nucleotides line up with TRBD2. In germline, CDR1 is SGHNT, CDR2 YYREEE (reference sequence). The CDR3 loop spans 16 amino acids. After removal of 1 base from V and 2 bases from J, the junction contained 2 bases not matched to a gene. The CDR3 region is CASSLKTSGTYNEQFF. The CDR3, as DNA: TGTGCCAGCAGCTTGAAGACTAGCGGGACCTACAATGAGCAGTTCTTC.

The rearrangement links TRBV28 to TRBJ2-7, with unresolved D. The CDR3 is made up of 12 amino acids. CDR1 MDHEN and CDR2 SYDVKM come from the germline V gene. V was pared by 7 bases and J by 0 bases, with 7 bases between. The CDR3 region is CASMKSSYEQYF. CDR3 bases: TGTGCCAGCATGAAGAGCTCCTACGAGCAGTACTTC.

The chain employs TRBV10-3 and TRBJ2-7; 11 nucleotides agree with TRBD1. Germline V lookup: CDR1 ENHRY, CDR2 SYGVKD. With 1 base clipped from V and 3 bases from J, the junction kept 2 bases outside the gene matches. CDR3 length equals 15 residues. The CDR3 loop is CAISEFGTGGYEQYF. CDR3 nucleotide sequence: TGTGCCATCAGTGAGTTCGGGACAGGGGGCTACGAGCAGTACTTC.

The V call is TRBV14, the J call TRBJ2-5; D is undetermined. Deletions cut 0 bases from V and 5 bases from J, with 7 bases between. The CDR3 has 13 residues. The germline CDR1 and CDR2 sequences are SGHDN and FVKESK. In DNA, the CDR3 is TGTGCCAGCAGCCAAGAGGTGAAGGAGACCCAGTACTTC. It encodes CASSQEVKETQYF.

The chain uses TRBV27 and TRBJ2-1, with D maybe TRBD2 (6 bases). The ends were cut back, 1 base at V and 10 bases at J, with 14 bases in the middle. The CDR3 length is 14 residues. CDR1 and CDR2 from the germline V gene are MNHEY and SMNVEV (reference sequence). CDR3 sequence: CASSLFRGIEEQFF. CDR3 DNA sequence: TGTGCCAGCAGTTTATTTCGGGGGATAGAAGAGCAGTTCTTC.

The chain has TRBV29-1 and TRBJ1-1; no definite D call. The length of the CDR3 is 15 residues. Germline lookup yields CDR1 SQVTM and CDR2 ANQGSEA. Trimming removed 5 bases from V and 1 base from J, with 17 bases in between. The CDR3 sequence is CSVISRQAENTEAFF. DNA of the CDR3: TGCAGCGTTATTAGTCGGCAGGCCGAGAACACTGAAGCTTTCTTT. Full variable domain (missing parts from reference TRBV29-1 and TRBJ1-1): SAVISQKPSRDICQRGTSLTIQCQVDSQVTMMFWYRQQPGQSLTLIATANQGSEATYESGFVIDKFPISRPNLTFSTLTVSNMSPEDSSIYLCSVISRQAENTEAFFGQGTRLTVV.

Concerning this clone: This same CDR3 is encoded by further DNA sequences in the sample. V is TRBV18 and J is TRBJ2-7; TRBD2 aligns across 7 bases. V lost 2 bases, J lost 0 bases, and 4 bases stayed unmatched. Germline CDR1 KGHSH, CDR2 LQKENI. The CDR3 is made up of 15 amino acids. Written as DNA, the CDR3 is TGTGCCAGCTCACCAACCGCGGGGGACTCCTACGAGCAGTACTTC. It encodes CASSPTAGDSYEQYF. Full variable domain (missing parts from reference TRBV18 and TRBJ2-7): NAGVMQNPRHLVRRRGQEARLRCSPMKGHSHVYWYRQLPEEGLKFMVYLQKENIIDESGMPKERFSAEFPKEGPSILRIQQVVRGDSAAYFCASSPTAGDSYEQYFGPGTRLTVT.

This clone was recorded once. The same CDR3 arises from other DNA sequences in this sample as well. The V and J genes are TRBV5-1 and TRBJ2-5; 7 bases line up with TRBD2. Trimming at V came to 0 bases and at J to 5 bases, leaving 7 bases not matched to a gene. The germline V gene has CDR1 SGHRS and CDR2 YFSETQ. This CDR3 is built from 15 residues. The CDR3 sequence: CASSLGGGGLETQYF. In DNA, the CDR3 is TGCGCCAGCAGCTTGGGAGGCGGGGGTTTGGAGACCCAGTACTTC. The entire variable domain, with the rest obtained from reference TRBV5-1 and TRBJ2-5, is as follows: KAGVTQTPRYLIKTRGQQVTLSCSPISGHRSVSWYQQTPGQGLQFLFEYFSETQRNKGNFPGRFSGRQFSNSRSEMNVSTLELGDSALYLCASSLGGGGLETQYFGPGTRLLVL.

The chain recombines TRBV7-9 with TRBJ2-1; D remains ambiguous. With 1 base removed from V and 7 bases from J, the gap between germline ends came to 8 bases. CDR3 length: 13 residues. Germline lookup yields CDR1 SEHNR and CDR2 FQNEAQ (reference sequence). DNA of the CDR3: TGTGCCAGCAGCTTAGTGTGGATGAATGAGCAGTTCTTC. It translates to CASSLVWMNEQFF.

The V gene is TRBV29-1, the J gene TRBJ2-7, with D perhaps matching TRBD1 (6 bases). Trimming took off 6 bases at V and 7 bases at J, with 25 bases between the two ends. CDR1 and CDR2 (germline): SQVTM, ANQGSEA. CDR3 length: 15 amino acids. The CDR3, as DNA: TGCAGCGTGGAGGACAGCCGCTCACAATACGGGGAGCAGTACTTC. It translates to CSVEDSRSQYGEQYF.

The sample holds one count of this clone. The CDR3 DNA is TGCGCCAGCAGCCAGGGGGGGGGATGGACAGGGTCCGAGCAGTACTTC. Amino acids: CASSQGGGWTGSEQYF. The rearrangement joins TRBV4-3 to TRBJ2-7, with a possible D match to TRBD1 (8 bases). Germline V gene sequence: CDR1 LGHNA, CDR2 YSLEER. The CDR3 runs to 16 residues. V was clipped by 3 bases and J by 6 bases, with 21 bases between them.

Turning to this clone: The sample contains more than one DNA sequence encoding this CDR3. V is TRBV7-2 and J is TRBJ2-5, with 7 nucleotides matching TRBD2. Trimming took 1 base from V and 4 from J; bases not matched to a gene: 6. Per the germline V gene, CDR1 is SGHTA and CDR2 is FQGNSA. The CDR3 is made up of 15 amino acids. Here the CDR3 reads CASSLVAGAGETQYF. The CDR3 DNA is TGTGCCAGCAGCTTAGTCGCGGGAGCGGGAGAGACCCAGTACTTC.

In its sample, this clone was seen once. This sequence joins TRBV18 and TRBJ2-6; possibly TRBD1 or TRBD2 for D (5 bases each). This CDR3 is 17 amino acids long. V dropped 3 bases and J dropped 1 base, with 13 bases sitting between them. Germline V gene sequence: CDR1 KGHSH, CDR2 LQKENI. CDR3 bases: TGTGCCAGCTCACCCGGGGCCATTCTTTCTGGGGCCAACGTCCTGACTTTC. Translating gives CASSPGAILSGANVLTF.

The CDR3 sequence is CASSLTGLAGINTGELFF. Here the CDR3 DNA reads TGTGCCAGCAGCTTAACGGGACTAGCGGGAATTAACACCGGGGAGCTGTTTTTT. The chain combines TRBV5-4 with TRBJ2-2; 13 bases are a match to TRBD2. CDR1 SGHNT and CDR2 YYREEE come from the germline V gene (reference sequence). V trimming: 2 bases; J trimming: 2 bases; junction bases outside the gene matches: 6. The CDR3 consists of 18 residues.

V and J are TRBV6-5 and TRBJ2-2, with TRBD1 as a possible D gene (6 bases). This CDR3 spans 15 amino acids. The ends were cut back, 1 base at V and 4 bases at J, with 10 bases in the middle. Germline lookup yields CDR1 MNHEY and CDR2 SVGAGI. CDR3: CASSYWGQVTGELFF. The CDR3 DNA follows: TGTGCCAGCAGTTACTGGGGGCAGGTCACCGGGGAGCTGTTTTTT.

This chain connects TRBV18 to TRBJ2-5; D is perhaps TRBD2 (6 bases). Germline V gives CDR1 KGHSH, CDR2 LQKENI. The V end was cut by 3 bases, the J end by 5 bases, with 16 bases between. The CDR3 is 15 residues long. CDR3 sequence reads: CASSPKTRLGETQYF. The CDR3, as DNA: TGTGCCAGCTCACCCAAGACTAGGTTGGGGGAGACCCAGTACTTC. The full variable domain, in which reference TRBV18 and TRBJ2-5 provide the parts outside the CDR3, is NAGVMQNPRHLVRRRGQEARLRCSPMKGHSHVYWYRQLPEEGLKFMVYLQKENIIDESGMPKERFSAEFPKEGPSILRIQQVVRGDSAAYFCASSPKTRLGETQYFGPGTRLLVL.

This clone was observed once. J is TRBJ2-2 and V is TRBV5-1; weak D call: TRBD1 (5 bases). The V and J ends lost 0 bases and 6 bases respectively, with 18 bases between them. Per germline, CDR1 SGHRS and CDR2 YFSETQ. This CDR3 contains 17 residues. CDR3 residues: CASSLARAEGISGELFF. CDR3 coding DNA: TGCGCCAGCAGCTTGGCCAGGGCCGAAGGTATCTCCGGGGAGCTGTTTTTT.

The rearrangement links TRBV5-4 to TRBJ1-2, with 10 bases identical to TRBD1. This CDR3 contains 15 residues. J lost 8 bases, V lost 4 bases, and 11 bases had no gene match. CDR1 SGHNT and CDR2 YYREEE come from the germline V gene (reference sequence). The CDR3 nucleotides are TGTGCCAGCAGCCCCCTCGGACAGGGGGTTGGAGGCTACACCTTC. This encodes CASSPLGQGVGGYTF.

This chain links TRBV18 with TRBJ2-3; D remains unclear. The germline V gene has CDR1 KGHSH and CDR2 LQKENI. V was pared by 3 bases and J by 2 bases, with 9 bases between. This CDR3 contains 14 residues. CDR3: CASSPAEITDTQYF. For the CDR3, the DNA is TGTGCCAGCTCACCGGCGGAGATCACAGATACGCAGTATTTT.

The J gene is TRBJ2-5, the V gene TRBV5-1; TRBD1 agrees at 7 bases. The CDR3 is 15 residues long. Unmatched junction bases numbered 11, after V lost 4 bases and J lost 5 bases. Germline assignment: CDR1 SGHRS and CDR2 YFSETQ. CDR3 bases: TGCGCCAGCAGCCCCGACAGGGCTTCTGGGGAGACCCAGTACTTC. Translating gives CASSPDRASGETQYF. The whole variable domain, filled in from reference TRBV5-1 and TRBJ2-5, reads KAGVTQTPRYLIKTRGQQVTLSCSPISGHRSVSWYQQTPGQGLQFLFEYFSETQRNKGNFPGRFSGRQFSNSRSEMNVSTLELGDSALYLCASSPDRASGETQYFGPGTRLLVL.

CDR3 bases: TGTGCCAGCAGTGAACAGGGGGTTAGCCCAGATACGCAGTATTTT. This encodes CASSEQGVSPDTQYF. The chain employs TRBV6-1 and TRBJ2-3, with TRBD1 identical over 7 bases. V lost 2 bases to trimming and J lost 4 bases; unmatched junction nucleotides: 6. Per the germline V gene, CDR1 is MNHNS and CDR2 is SASEGT. The CDR3 is 15 amino acids.

J is TRBJ1-4 and V is TRBV7-9, with 9 bases that match TRBD1. Germline V lookup: CDR1 SEHNR, CDR2 FQNEAQ (reference sequence). The CDR3 runs to 16 residues. V shed 5 bases, J shed 7 bases, and the junction held 11 bases outside the gene matches. The CDR3, as DNA: TGTGCCAGCAGCCTGTCGACGGGACAGGGTGGTGAAAAACTGTTTTTT. This codes for CASSLSTGQGGEKLFF. Full variable domain (missing parts from reference TRBV7-9 and TRBJ1-4): DTGVSQNPRHKITKRGQNVTFRCDPISEHNRLYWYRQTLGQGPEFLTYFQNEAQLEKSRLLSDRFSAERPKGSFSTLEIQRTEQGDSAMYLCASSLSTGQGGEKLFFGSGTQLSVL.

This rearrangement joins TRBV2 to TRBJ2-1; 7 positions match TRBD1. With 5 bases clipped from V and 8 bases from J, the junction kept 12 bases outside the gene matches. The CDR3 totals 15 residues. Looked up from germline, CDR1 is SNHLY and CDR2 is FYNNEI. The CDR3 is CASSKQGPTGHEQFF. The DNA for the CDR3 is TGTGCCAGCAGTAAACAGGGGCCCACGGGCCATGAGCAGTTCTTC.